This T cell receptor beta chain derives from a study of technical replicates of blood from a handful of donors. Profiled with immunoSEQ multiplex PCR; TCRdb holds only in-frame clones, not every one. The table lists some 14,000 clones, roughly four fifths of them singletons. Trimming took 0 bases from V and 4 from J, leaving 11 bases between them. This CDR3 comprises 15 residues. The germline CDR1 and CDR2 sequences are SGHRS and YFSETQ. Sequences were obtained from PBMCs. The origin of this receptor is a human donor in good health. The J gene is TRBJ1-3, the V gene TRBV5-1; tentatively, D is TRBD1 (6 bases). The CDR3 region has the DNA TGCGCCAGCAGCTTGGAGCCAGGGGCCGGAAACACCATATATTTT. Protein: CASSLEPGAGNTIYF.